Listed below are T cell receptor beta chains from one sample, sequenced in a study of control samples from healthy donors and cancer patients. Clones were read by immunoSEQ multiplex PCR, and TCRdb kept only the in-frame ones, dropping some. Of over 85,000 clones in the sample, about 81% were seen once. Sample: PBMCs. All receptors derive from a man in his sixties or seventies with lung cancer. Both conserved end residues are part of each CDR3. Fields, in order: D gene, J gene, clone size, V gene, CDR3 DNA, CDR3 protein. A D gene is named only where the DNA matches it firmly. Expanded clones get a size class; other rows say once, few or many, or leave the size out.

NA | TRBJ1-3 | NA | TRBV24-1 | TGTGCCACCAGTGTACGGGGCAACTCTGGAAACACCATATATTTT | CATSVRGNSGNTIYF
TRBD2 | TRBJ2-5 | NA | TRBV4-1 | TGCGCCAGCAGCCAAGATGCCGCTAGCGGGGGCTGGGGAGAGACCCAGTACTTC | CASSQDAASGGWGETQYF
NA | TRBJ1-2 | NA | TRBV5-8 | TGTGCCAGCAGCTGGGGGGCCTATGGCTACACCTTC | CASSWGAYGYTF
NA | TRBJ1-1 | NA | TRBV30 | TGTGCCTGGACAGGGGCGAACACTGAAGCTTTCTTT | CAWTGANTEAFF
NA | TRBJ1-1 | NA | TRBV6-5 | TGTGCCAGCAGTTACGAGGCCAGGGGAGGCACTGAAGCTTTCTTT | CASSYEARGGTEAFF
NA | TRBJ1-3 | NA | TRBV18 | TGTGCCAGCTCACCATGGGGCAGTCGCGCTGGAAACACCATATATTTT | CASSPWGSRAGNTIYF
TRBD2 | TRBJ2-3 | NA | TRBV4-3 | TGCGCCAGCAGCCAAGAACTAGCGGGTTGGGATACGCAGTATTTT | CASSQELAGWDTQYF
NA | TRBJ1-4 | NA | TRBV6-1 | TGTGCCAGCAGTGAAGCCCCCGGGTGGGAAAAACTGTTTTTT | CASSEAPGWEKLFF
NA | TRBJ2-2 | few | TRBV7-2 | TGTGCCAGCAGCTCTCAGATGACCGGGGAGCTGTTTTTT | CASSSQMTGELFF
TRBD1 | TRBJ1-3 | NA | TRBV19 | TGTGCCAGTAGTATTTGGACAGGGTCCAAAAACTCTGGAAACACCATATATTTT | CASSIWTGSKNSGNTIYF
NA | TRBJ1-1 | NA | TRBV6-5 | TGTGCCAGCAGCCTGGGAGAGAACACTGAAGCTTTCTTT | CASSLGENTEAFF
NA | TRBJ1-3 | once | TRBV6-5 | TGTGCCAGCAGTTACTCCCAGGACTCTGGAAACACCATATATTTT | CASSYSQDSGNTIYF
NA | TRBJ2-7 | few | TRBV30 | TGTGCCTGGAGTGTCAAGGTAGCCAAGAGCGAGCAGTACTTC | CAWSVKVAKSEQYF
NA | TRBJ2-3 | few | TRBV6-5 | TGTGCCAGCAGGGACAAAACAGATACGCAGTATTTT | CASRDKTDTQYF
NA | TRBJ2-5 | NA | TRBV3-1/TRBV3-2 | TGTGCCAGCAGCCAAGAAGGCGGTGGGCTTGGGACCCAGTACTTC | CASSQEGGGLGTQYF